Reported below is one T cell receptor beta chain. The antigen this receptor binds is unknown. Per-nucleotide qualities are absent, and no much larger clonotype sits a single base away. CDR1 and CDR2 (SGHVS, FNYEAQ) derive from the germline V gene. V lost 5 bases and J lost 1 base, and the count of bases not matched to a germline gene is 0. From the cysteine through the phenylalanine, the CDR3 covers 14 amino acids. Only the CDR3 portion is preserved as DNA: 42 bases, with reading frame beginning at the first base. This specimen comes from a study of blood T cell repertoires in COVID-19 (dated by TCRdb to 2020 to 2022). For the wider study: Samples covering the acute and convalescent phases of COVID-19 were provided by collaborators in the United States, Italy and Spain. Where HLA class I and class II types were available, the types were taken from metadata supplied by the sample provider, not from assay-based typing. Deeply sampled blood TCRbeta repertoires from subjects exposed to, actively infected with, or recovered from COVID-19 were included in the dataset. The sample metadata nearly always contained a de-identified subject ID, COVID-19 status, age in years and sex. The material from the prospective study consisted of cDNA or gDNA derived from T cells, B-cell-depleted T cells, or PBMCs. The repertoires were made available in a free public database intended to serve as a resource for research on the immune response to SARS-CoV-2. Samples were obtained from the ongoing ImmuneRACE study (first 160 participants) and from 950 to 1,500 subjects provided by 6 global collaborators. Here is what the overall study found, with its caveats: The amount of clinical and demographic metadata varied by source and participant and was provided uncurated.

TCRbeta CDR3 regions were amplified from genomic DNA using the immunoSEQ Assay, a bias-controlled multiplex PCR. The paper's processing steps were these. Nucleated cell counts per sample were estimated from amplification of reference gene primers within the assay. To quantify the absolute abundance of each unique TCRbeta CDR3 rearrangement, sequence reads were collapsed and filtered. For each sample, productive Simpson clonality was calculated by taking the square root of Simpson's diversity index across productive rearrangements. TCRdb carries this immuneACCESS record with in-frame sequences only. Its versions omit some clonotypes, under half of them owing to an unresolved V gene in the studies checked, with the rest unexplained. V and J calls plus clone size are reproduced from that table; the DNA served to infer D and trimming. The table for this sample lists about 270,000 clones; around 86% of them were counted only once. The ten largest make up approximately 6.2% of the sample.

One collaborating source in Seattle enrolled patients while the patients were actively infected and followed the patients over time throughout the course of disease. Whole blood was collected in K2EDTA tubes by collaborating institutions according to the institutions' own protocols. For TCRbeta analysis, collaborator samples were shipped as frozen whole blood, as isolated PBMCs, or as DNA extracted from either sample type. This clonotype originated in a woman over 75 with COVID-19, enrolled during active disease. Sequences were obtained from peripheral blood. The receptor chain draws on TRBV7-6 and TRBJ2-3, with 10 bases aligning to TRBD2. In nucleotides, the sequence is TGTGCCAGCAGCGGACTAGCGGGCACAGATACGCAGTATTTT. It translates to CASSGLAGTDTQYF.